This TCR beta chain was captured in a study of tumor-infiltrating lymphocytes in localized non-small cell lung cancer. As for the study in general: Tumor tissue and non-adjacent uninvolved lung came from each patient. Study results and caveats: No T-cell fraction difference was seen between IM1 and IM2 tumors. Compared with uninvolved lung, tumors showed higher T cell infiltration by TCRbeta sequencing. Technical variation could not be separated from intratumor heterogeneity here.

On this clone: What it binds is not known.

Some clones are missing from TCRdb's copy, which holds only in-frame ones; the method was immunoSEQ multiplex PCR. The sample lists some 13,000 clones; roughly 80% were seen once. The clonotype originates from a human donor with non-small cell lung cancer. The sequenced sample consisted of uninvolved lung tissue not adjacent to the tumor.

The CDR3 nucleotides read TGTGCCAGCAGACTGGCGTGGGCCAATGAGCAGTTCTTC. Its protein is CASRLAWANEQFF. The chain uses TRBV5-6 and TRBJ2-1; D remains unclear. This CDR3 has 13 amino acids. V dropped 5 bases and J dropped 6 bases, with 12 bases sitting between them. The germline gives CDR1 SGHDT, CDR2 YYEEEE.